A selection of T cell receptor beta chains follows, all from one sample in a study of T cells in Graves' hyperthyroidism and ophthalmopathy. TCRdb used MiXCR to reprocess the multiplex PCR reads, holding one entry per CDR3 protein. The sample has about 400,000 distinct CDR3 sequences, 14% to 15% seen once. The sample was blood. Source of these receptors: a young woman with Graves' hyperthyroidism. Each CDR3 is given with its conserved first and last residue. The D gene is left open where the match is weak. Only part of the rows carry a size: once, few, many, or a class if the clone is expanded.

j_call clone_size v_call d_call cdr3_aa cdr3_nt
TRBJ2-1 . TRBV10-1 . CAVDPMFCGVGPHEQFF TGCGCCGTCGACCCCATGTTCTGCGGGGTGGGCCCCCATGAGCAGTTCTTC
TRBJ1-2 many TRBV24-1 . CATSDFSGQGGDYGYTF TGTGCCACCAGTGATTTTTCCGGGCAGGGCGGGGACTATGGCTACACCTTC
TRBJ2-3 many TRBV3-1 . CASSQVFAGLTTDTQYF TGTGCCAGCAGCCAAGTCTTCGCCGGACTAACCACAGATACGCAGTATTTT
TRBJ2-7 many TRBV5-1 . CASGEGDFSYEQYF TGCGCCAGCGGCGAAGGGGACTTTTCCTACGAGCAGTACTTC
TRBJ1-2 few TRBV7-9 TRBD1 CASSFLQGQGLSGYTF TGTGCCAGCAGCTTCCTTCAGGGACAGGGGCTCAGTGGCTACACCTTC
TRBJ2-1 many TRBV20-1 TRBD2 CSARDIKGLADYNEQFF TGCAGTGCTAGAGATATTAAAGGACTAGCGGATTACAATGAGCAGTTCTTC
TRBJ2-1 few TRBV12-3/TRBV12-4 . CASSPGRDNEQFF TGTGCCAGCAGCCCTGGGAGAGACAATGAGCAGTTCTTC
TRBJ2-3 . TRBV20-1 . CSPRSTDTQYF TGCAGCCCTAGGTCCACAGATACGCAGTATTTT
TRBJ1-1 . TRBV11-3 . CASSFMAQFTTEAFF TGTGCCAGCAGCTTCATGGCCCAATTCACCACTGAAGCTTTCTTT
TRBJ2-4 many TRBV27 . CASSFGLGLAKNIQYF TGTGCCAGCAGTTTCGGGCTTGGGCTAGCCAAAAACATTCAGTACTTC
TRBJ2-5 many TRBV28 . CASRNPPWYF TGTGCCAGCAGGAACCCCCCTTGGTACTTC
TRBJ1-2 few TRBV28 TRBD1 CASSSLGQNYGYTF TGTGCCAGCAGTTCGCTGGGACAGAACTATGGCTACACCTTC
TRBJ2-5 many TRBV27 TRBD1 CASSLGGQDWETQYF TGTGCCAGCAGTTTAGGGGGACAGGATTGGGAGACCCAGTACTTC
TRBJ2-1 many TRBV27 . CASSPPRTKAEQFF TGTGCCAGCAGTCCTCCGAGGACTAAAGCTGAGCAGTTCTTC
TRBJ2-2 many TRBV3-1 . CASSQVSGGELFF TGTGCCAGCAGCCAAGTTTCGGGTGGGGAGCTGTTTTTT
TRBJ2-2 . TRBV6-1 TRBD2 CASRTTNLAGGPGTGELFF TGTGCCAGCAGGACAACAAATCTAGCGGGAGGGCCGGGCACCGGGGAGCTGTTTTTT
TRBJ2-2 few TRBV2 . CASSDQISPKTGELFF TGTGCCAGCAGTGATCAGATTAGCCCGAAGACCGGGGAGCTGTTTTTT
TRBJ2-7 many TRBV28 TRBD2 CASKGASGTYEQYF TGTGCCAGCAAGGGGGCTAGCGGGACCTACGAGCAGTACTTC
TRBJ2-2 few TRBV7-9 . CASSPAGNPIPGELFF TGTGCCAGCAGCCCGGCCGGGAACCCCATCCCGGGGGAGCTGTTTTTT
TRBJ2-3 many TRBV18 TRBD2 CASSPSAGEGDTQYF TGTGCCAGCTCGCCATCGGCGGGGGAAGGAGATACGCAGTATTTT
TRBJ2-3 few TRBV28 . CAVGTRNTDTQYF TGTGCCGTCGGGACACGAAACACAGATACGCAGTATTTT
TRBJ1-1 many TRBV12-3/TRBV12-4 . CASSLGPWNTEAFF TGTGCCAGCAGTTTAGGGCCCTGGAACACTGAAGCTTTCTTT
TRBJ1-2 many TRBV30 . CAWSALGVKAGGYTF TGTGCCTGGAGCGCCCTTGGGGTGAAAGCTGGGGGCTACACCTTC
TRBJ2-2 many TRBV13 TRBD2 CASSWTSGRAGGELFF TGTGCCAGCAGCTGGACTAGCGGGAGGGCCGGCGGGGAGCTGTTTTTT
TRBJ2-2 few TRBV28 TRBD1 CASRDRPNTGELFF TGTGCCAGCAGGGACAGGCCAAACACCGGGGAGCTGTTTTTT
TRBJ2-1 . TRBV18 . CASSPRNSYNEQFF TGTGCCAGCTCCCCACGGAACTCCTACAATGAGCAGTTCTTC
TRBJ2-7 many TRBV7-2 TRBD2 CASSPVLATSSYEQYF TGTGCCAGCAGCCCGGTACTAGCGACGAGCTCCTACGAGCAGTACTTC
TRBJ1-5 few TRBV7-2 . CASSLGSRGVGQPQHF TGTGCCAGCAGCTTAGGAAGCCGCGGGGTCGGACAGCCCCAGCATTTT
TRBJ2-2 . TRBV19 . CASNLGGHTGELFF TGTGCCAGTAATCTTGGCGGGCACACCGGGGAGCTGTTTTTT
TRBJ2-2 . TRBV20-1 . CSARDSATHVYTGELFF TGCAGTGCTAGAGATTCAGCGACTCACGTTTACACCGGGGAGCTGTTTTTT
TRBJ1-2 many TRBV12-3/TRBV12-4 TRBD1 CAARGQGYGYTF TGTGCCGCAAGGGGACAGGGTTATGGCTACACCTTC
TRBJ1-3 few TRBV12-3/TRBV12-4 . CASSLNSWGSSGNTIYF TGTGCCAGCAGTTTAAACAGCTGGGGGTCCTCTGGAAACACCATATATTTT
TRBJ2-1 few TRBV29-1 . CSVDRADYNKQFF TGCAGCGTTGACAGGGCAGACTACAATAAGCAGTTCTTC
TRBJ2-2 few TRBV20-1 TRBD2 CSARLLPGLAGGVVNTGELFF TGCAGTGCTCGCCTACTCCCGGGACTAGCGGGAGGGGTAGTTAACACCGGGGAGCTGTTTTTT
TRBJ1-6 many TRBV18 . CASSREGSSYNSPLHF TGTGCCAGCTCACGTGAGGGGAGCTCCTATAATTCACCCCTCCACTTT
TRBJ2-2 . TRBV10-3 . CAISTTGPNTGELFF TGTGCCATCAGTACCACAGGACCGAACACCGGGGAGCTGTTTTTT
TRBJ2-3 few TRBV20-1 . CSARDIPVGFTDTQYF TGCAGTGCTAGAGACATACCGGTTGGCTTCACAGATACGCAGTATTTT
TRBJ2-7 many TRBV4-1 . CASSQTFGGVSEQYF TGCGCCAGCAGCCAGACTTTTGGGGGAGTGAGCGAGCAGTACTTC
TRBJ2-7 many TRBV2 . CASSETGSRDLSYEQYF TGTGCCAGCAGTGAAACTGGCTCGCGGGATCTCTCCTACGAGCAGTACTTC
TRBJ1-5 many TRBV30 . CAWSVQADQPQHF TGTGCCTGGAGTGTACAGGCCGACCAGCCCCAGCATTTT
TRBJ2-2 many TRBV28 TRBD2 CASSSGTSGRFATGELFF TGTGCCAGCAGTTCCGGGACTAGCGGGAGGTTCGCCACCGGGGAGCTGTTTTTT
TRBJ2-7 few TRBV7-9 . CASSPLDRFDEQYF TGTGCCAGCAGCCCCCTCGATAGGTTCGACGAGCAGTACTTC
TRBJ2-1 many TRBV11-2 . CASSFELAQSSYNEQFF TGTGCCAGCAGCTTCGAACTAGCACAGAGCTCCTACAATGAGCAGTTCTTC
TRBJ2-7 few TRBV20-1 TRBD1 CSAPGQGNGDEQYF TGCAGTGCGCCGGGACAGGGGAATGGCGACGAGCAGTACTTC
TRBJ2-6 . TRBV19 . CASIPSARSGANVLTF TGTGCCAGTATCCCCTCTGCCCGCTCTGGGGCCAACGTCCTGACTTTC
TRBJ1-1 many TRBV20-1 . CSAQRAGPNTEAFF TGCAGTGCCCAAAGGGCGGGGCCGAACACTGAAGCTTTCTTT
TRBJ1-2 many TRBV2 . CASSETDYGYTF TGTGCCAGCAGTGAGACAGATTATGGCTACACCTTC
TRBJ1-1 . TRBV18 . CASSPPVGAPTEAFF TGTGCCAGCTCACCACCGGTAGGGGCGCCTACTGAAGCTTTCTTT
TRBJ1-2 many TRBV7-3 TRBD1 CASSGTRGLLHLPYGYTF TGTGCCAGCAGCGGAACCAGGGGGCTTCTCCATTTACCCTATGGCTACACCTTC
TRBJ1-2 many TRBV6-2/TRBV6-3 TRBD1 CASSSDRGRVYGYTF TGTGCCAGCAGTTCAGACAGGGGGCGCGTCTATGGCTACACCTTC
TRBJ1-2 . TRBV20-1 . CSARDVFRGYGYTF TGCAGTGCTAGAGATGTGTTTAGGGGCTATGGCTACACCTTC
TRBJ2-1 many TRBV11-2 TRBD2 CASSLAPGGLAEYNEQFF TGTGCCAGCAGCTTAGCCCCGGGGGGACTAGCGGAATACAATGAGCAGTTCTTC
TRBJ2-3 . TRBV4-1 . CASSQDSGDTQYF TGCGCCAGCAGCCAAGATTCAGGAGATACGCAGTATTTT
TRBJ2-7 few TRBV20-1 . CSARENRHSYEQYF TGCAGTGCTAGAGAGAACAGGCACTCCTACGAGCAGTACTTC